These 29 T cell receptor beta chains originate from one sample sequenced in a study of blood T cell repertoires in COVID-19. TCRdb keeps only in-frame clones here, not all; method: immunoSEQ multiplex PCR. The table shows about 530,000 clones, with roughly 91% occurring only once. The source material was peripheral blood. Receptor source: a woman aged 50 to 60 with COVID-19, enrolled during active disease.

The chain joins TRBV4-1 to TRBJ1-4; D not resolved. There are 16 residues in the CDR3. CDR1 MGHRA and CDR2 YSYEKL come from the germline V gene. The germline V and J ends were trimmed by 2 bases and 8 bases, with 18 bases remaining between them. In DNA form, the CDR3 reads TGCGCCAGCAGCCAACCTCCGGCCGCACGAGGGGAAAAACTGTTTTTT. Its protein is CASSQPPAARGEKLFF.

This clone came up once. J is TRBJ2-7 and V is TRBV6-5, with D perhaps TRBD1 (5 bases). Trimming pared 6 bases from V and 2 bases from J, leaving 14 bases between. The CDR3 loop spans 14 amino acids. Germline CDR1 is MNHEY and CDR2 is SVGAGI. The CDR3 coding sequence is TGTGCCAGCAGCCCGTGGGGCTTTACCTACGAGCAGTACTTC. This gives the protein CASSPWGFTYEQYF.

V is TRBV19 and J is TRBJ1-5; 9 bases map to TRBD1. J lost 0 bases, V lost 4 bases, and 1 base had no gene match. This CDR3 has 15 residues. Germline V gene data show CDR1 as LNHDA and CDR2 as SQIVND (reference sequence). The CDR3 here is CASSRQGGSNQPQHF. In DNA form, the CDR3 reads TGTGCCAGTAGTAGACAGGGGGGTAGCAATCAGCCCCAGCATTTT. The variable domain in full, completed from reference TRBV19 and TRBJ1-5, reads DGGITQSPKYLFRKEGQNVTLSCEQNLNHDAMYWYRQDPGQGLRLIYYSQIVNDFQKGDIAEGYSVSREKKESFPLTVTSAQKNPTAFYLCASSRQGGSNQPQHFGDGTRLSIL.

The chain joins TRBV7-2 to TRBJ2-3, with D tentatively TRBD2 (5 bases). This CDR3 comprises 15 residues. The germline V gene encodes CDR1 SGHTA and CDR2 FQGNSA. V lost 1 base, J lost 3 bases, and 11 bases lay in between. The CDR3 sequence: CASSLGLPNTDTQYF. Written as DNA, the CDR3 is TGTGCCAGCAGCTTAGGACTACCGAATACAGATACGCAGTATTTT.

This clone was detected a few times. The V call is TRBV3-1 (or the pseudogene TRBV3-2), the J call TRBJ1-4; D call uncertain. From germline, CDR1 is LGHDT and CDR2 YNNKEL (reference sequence). There are 12 residues in the CDR3. Trimming took 1 base from V and 8 from J, leaving 5 bases between them. CDR3 loop: CASSQAAEKLFF. CDR3 DNA sequence: TGTGCCAGCAGCCAAGCCGCGGAAAAACTGTTTTTT.

The chain links TRBV6-5 to TRBJ1-5; D is undetermined. Trimming pared 8 bases from V and 6 bases from J, leaving 11 bases between. Germline values: CDR1 MNHEY, CDR2 SVGAGI. The CDR3 length is 12 residues. The CDR3 protein is CASQLGSQPQHF. DNA of the CDR3: TGTGCCAGCCAACTCGGTAGTCAGCCCCAGCATTTT.

J is TRBJ2-5 and V is TRBV7-2; 11 nucleotides agree with TRBD1. V lost 10 bases to trimming and J lost 5 bases; unmatched junction nucleotides: 3. The CDR3 has 12 residues. The germline CDR1 and CDR2 sequences are SGHTA and FQGNSA. CDR3 in DNA: TGTGCCACACGGGACAGGGGGGAGACCCAGTACTTC. Protein sequence: CATRDRGETQYF.

In this sample, this clone turned up once. V is TRBV12-3 or TRBV12-4 and J is TRBJ2-1; TRBD1 matches at 8 bases. The CDR3 covers 13 residues. After removal of 6 bases from V and 8 bases from J, the junction contained 6 bases not matched to a gene. Written as DNA, the CDR3 is TGTGCCAGCAGGTCGACAGGGGTGGATGAGCAGTTCTTC. Its translation is CASRSTGVDEQFF.

This chain joins TRBV30 and TRBJ2-3; 7 positions match TRBD1. The J segment lost 2 bases and the V segment lost 0 bases, leaving 5 bases of the junction unmatched. Germline loops: CDR1 GTSNPN, CDR2 SVGIG (reference sequence). The CDR3 is made up of 15 amino acids. This chain's CDR3 is CAWSVGTEVTDTQYF. For the CDR3, the DNA is TGTGCCTGGAGTGTTGGGACAGAGGTCACAGATACGCAGTATTTT.

This clone has a single count. This specimen includes other DNA sequences encoding the same CDR3. J is TRBJ1-2 and V is TRBV6-5; TRBD1 agrees at 7 bases. The germline V gene encodes CDR1 MNHEY and CDR2 SVGAGI. V was clipped by 6 bases and J by 2 bases; unmatched bases: 3. The CDR3 totals 13 residues. The chain's CDR3 is CASRRDSNYGYTF. CDR3 coding DNA: TGTGCCAGCAGACGGGACAGCAACTATGGCTACACCTTC.

The CDR3 here is CASSLGGDLDHEQFF. CDR3 DNA: TGTGCCAGCAGCTTAGGCGGCGACCTAGACCATGAGCAGTTCTTC. This rearrangement joins TRBV7-7 to TRBJ2-1; D call uncertain. V lost 1 base to trimming and J lost 8 bases, with 15 bases between them. Germline CDR1 SSHAT, CDR2 FNYEAQ (reference sequence). The CDR3 extends over 15 amino acids.

This clone was counted a single time. V is TRBV6-5 and J is TRBJ2-7; a possible D gene is TRBD2 (5 bases). V shed 7 bases and J shed 0 bases, with 16 bases lying between them. CDR3 size: 15 residues. The germline V gene has CDR1 MNHEY and CDR2 SVGAGI. The chain's CDR3 is CASIRSSGSSYEQYF. In DNA form, the CDR3 reads TGTGCCAGCATCCGCTCGTCGGGATCCTCCTACGAGCAGTACTTC.

The chain is built from TRBV6-5 and TRBJ2-2; tentatively, D is TRBD1 (8 bases). V lost 7 bases and J lost 7, with 16 bases in between. CDR3 length: 14 amino acids. Germline CDR1 and CDR2: MNHEY and SVGAGI. CDR3 residues: CASTKQGGVGELFF. CDR3 nucleotide sequence: TGTGCCAGCACTAAACAGGGGGGGGTCGGGGAGCTGTTTTTT.

V usage is TRBV6-1 and J usage is TRBJ2-3, with TRBD1 as a possible D gene (5 bases). Per germline, CDR1 MNHNS and CDR2 SASEGT. The V and J ends lost 2 bases and 6 bases respectively, with 15 bases between them. The CDR3 totals 15 residues. CDR3 residues: CASSEFGRDYDTQYF. The CDR3 bases are TGTGCCAGCAGTGAATTCGGCAGGGATTACGATACGCAGTATTTT.

This clone was counted once. The rearrangement uses TRBV5-1 and TRBJ2-2, with 7 bases fitting TRBD2. Germline V gene lookup returns CDR1 SGHRS and CDR2 YFSETQ. The CDR3 covers 15 residues. The V and J ends lost 4 bases and 0 bases, in that order; junction bases with no gene match: 3. CDR3 coding DNA: TGCGCCAGCAGCGCAGGACTAGCGAACACCGGGGAGCTGTTTTTT. This codes for CASSAGLANTGELFF.

A remark on this clone: Other nucleotide sequences from this sample produce the same CDR3. The V call is TRBV30, the J call TRBJ1-1; tentative D call: TRBD1 (5 bases). CDR3 length equals 13 residues. Trimming shortened V by 0 bases and J by 3 bases, and 8 bases separated the two germline ends. CDR1 and CDR2 from the germline V gene are GTSNPN and SVGIG (reference sequence). The CDR3 region is CAWSVAGDTEAFF. CDR3 nucleotide sequence: TGTGCCTGGAGTGTAGCGGGGGACACTGAAGCTTTCTTT.

The chain links TRBV7-9 to TRBJ2-1, with TRBD2 as a possible D gene (6 bases). The CDR3 consists of 14 residues. The germline CDR1 and CDR2 sequences are SEHNR and FQNEAQ (reference sequence). V gave up 5 bases and J gave up 6 bases, with 14 bases separating them. The CDR3 DNA is TGTGCCAGCAGCCGTGGGGGGTCCGTCAATGAGCAGTTCTTC. This encodes CASSRGGSVNEQFF.

The V and J genes are TRBV11-2 and TRBJ1-1; D may be TRBD1 (6 bases). The V end was cut by 7 bases, the J end by 2 bases, with 17 bases between. The CDR3 is 15 residues long. From germline, CDR1 is SGHAT and CDR2 FQNNGV. The CDR3, as DNA: TGTGCCAGCACGGGGTTTGCAGGGGTTAACACTGAAGCTTTCTTT. Its translation: CASTGFAGVNTEAFF. The entire variable domain, with the rest obtained from reference TRBV11-2 and TRBJ1-1, is as follows: EAGVAQSPRYKIIEKRQSVAFWCNPISGHATLYWYQQILGQGPKLLIQFQNNGVVDDSQLPKDRFSAERLKGVDSTLKIQPAKLEDSAVYLCASTGFAGVNTEAFFGQGTRLTVV.

The chain uses TRBV2 and TRBJ1-6; 9 positions agree with TRBD1. CDR3 length: 15 amino acids. Trimming at V came to 10 bases and at J to 6 bases, leaving 10 bases not matched to a gene. Germline loops: CDR1 SNHLY, CDR2 FYNNEI. The CDR3 coding sequence is TGTGCCACCGAGGGACAGGGTGTCCCTAATTCACCCCTCCACTTT. It encodes CATEGQGVPNSPLHF.

J is TRBJ2-1 and V is TRBV7-8; 9 positions agree with TRBD2. This CDR3 has 13 residues. The V and J ends lost 3 bases and 8 bases, in that order; junction bases with no gene match: 2. CDR1 and CDR2 from the germline V gene are SGHVS and FQNEAQ. The chain's CDR3 is CASSLAGGDEQFF. The CDR3 DNA reads TGTGCCAGCAGCTTGGCGGGGGGGGATGAGCAGTTCTTC. The full variable domain, with the rest looked up from reference TRBV7-8 and TRBJ2-1, is GAGVSQSPRYKVAKRGQDVALRCDPISGHVSLFWYQQALGQGPEFLTYFQNEAQLDKSGLPSDRFFAERPEGSVSTLKIQRTQQEDSAVYLCASSLAGGDEQFFGPGTRLTVL.

V and J are TRBV11-3 and TRBJ2-1, with 14 bases lining up with TRBD2. Trimming took 5 bases from V and 2 from J; bases not matched to a gene: 5. The CDR3 sequence is 17 residues long. The germline V gene encodes CDR1 SGHNT and CDR2 YENEEA. CDR3 in amino acids: CASSTGLAGAAYNEQFF. The CDR3 DNA reads TGTGCCAGCAGCACGGGACTAGCGGGGGCCGCCTACAATGAGCAGTTCTTC.

The chain couples TRBV12-3 or TRBV12-4 to TRBJ1-2; 7 positions agree with TRBD1. J gave up 1 base and V 8 bases, and 4 bases lay outside the gene matches. The CDR3 has 13 amino acids. The CDR3 nucleotides read TGTGCCAGCGGGGACAGAAATAACTATGGCTACACCTTC. This encodes CASGDRNNYGYTF.

The chain employs TRBV2 and TRBJ1-5, with 7 bases aligning to TRBD1. This CDR3 contains 15 residues. V gave up 5 bases and J gave up 3 bases; unmatched junction bases: 7. Germline CDR1 and CDR2: SNHLY and FYNNEI. The CDR3, as DNA: TGTGCCAGCAGTCGCCTCGGGACAGTCAATCAGCCCCAGCATTTT. Amino acid sequence: CASSRLGTVNQPQHF.

This chain joins TRBV24-1 and TRBJ2-6; TRBD1 might be the D (5 bases). Germline-derived CDR1 and CDR2 are KGHDR and SFDVKD. Trimming took off 5 bases at V and 4 bases at J, with 11 bases between the two ends. CDR3 size: 15 residues. The CDR3 DNA is TGTGCCACCAGTGCAGGGCCCGGCGGGGCCAACGTCCTGACTTTC. Encoded protein: CATSAGPGGANVLTF.

The chain couples TRBV30 to TRBJ2-3; D might be TRBD1 (7 bases). Trimming stripped 3 bases from V and 6 bases from J, with 16 bases between. The CDR3 spans 14 residues. The germline CDR1 and CDR2 sequences are GTSNPN and SVGIG (reference sequence). The CDR3 reads CAWREGQPGDTQYF. The DNA for the CDR3 is TGTGCCTGGAGGGAGGGACAGCCAGGGGATACGCAGTATTTT.

The chain is built from TRBV18 and TRBJ2-7; 10 nucleotides align to TRBD1. With 5 bases clipped from V and 9 bases from J, the junction kept 13 bases outside the gene matches. The germline gives CDR1 KGHSH, CDR2 LQKENI. The CDR3 extends over 15 amino acids. CDR3: CASSDIGTGVLRQYF. CDR3 nucleotides: TGTGCCAGCTCAGACATAGGGACAGGGGTCCTCCGGCAGTACTTC.

The V gene is TRBV5-1, the J gene TRBJ1-4; 11 nucleotides line up with TRBD1. V was clipped by 4 bases and J by 3 bases; unmatched bases: 8. Germline CDR1 SGHRS, CDR2 YFSETQ. CDR3 size: 17 residues. The CDR3, as DNA: TGCGCCAGCAGCCCTGGACAGGGGGCTTTAGCTAATGAAAAACTGTTTTTT. Its protein is CASSPGQGALANEKLFF.

The CDR3 sequence is CASSSGDLRDYGYTF. The DNA of the CDR3 is TGTGCCAGCAGTTCCGGCGACTTGAGGGACTATGGCTACACCTTC. V usage is TRBV9 and J usage is TRBJ1-2, with D uncertain. The CDR3 runs to 15 residues. Germline loops: CDR1 SGDLS, CDR2 YYNGEE. V was shortened by 5 bases and J by 3 bases, with 17 bases between the two germline ends.

This chain joins TRBV4-1 and TRBJ1-5; 8 nucleotides line up with TRBD1. This CDR3 has 16 residues. The J segment lost 0 bases and the V segment lost 2 bases, leaving 3 bases of the junction unmatched. The germline CDR1 and CDR2 sequences are MGHRA and YSYEKL. As DNA, the CDR3 is TGCGCCAGCAGCCAACGACAGGGGACTAGCAATCAGCCCCAGCATTTT. This gives the protein CASSQRQGTSNQPQHF.